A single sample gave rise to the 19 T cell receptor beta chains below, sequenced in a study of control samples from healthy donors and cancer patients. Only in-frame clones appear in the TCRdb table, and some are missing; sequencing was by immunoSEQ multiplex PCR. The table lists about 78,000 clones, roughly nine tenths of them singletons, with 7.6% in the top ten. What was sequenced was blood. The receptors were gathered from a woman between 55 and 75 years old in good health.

The CDR3 spells CASSSWGQGWYGYTF. The CDR3 region has the DNA TGTGCCAGCAGTTCATGGGGCCAGGGGTGGTATGGCTACACCTTC. The V and J genes are TRBV28 and TRBJ1-2, with D maybe TRBD1 (6 bases). V was clipped by 4 bases and J by 5 bases, with 17 bases between them. CDR3 length: 15 residues. Germline V gene lookup returns CDR1 MDHEN and CDR2 SYDVKM.

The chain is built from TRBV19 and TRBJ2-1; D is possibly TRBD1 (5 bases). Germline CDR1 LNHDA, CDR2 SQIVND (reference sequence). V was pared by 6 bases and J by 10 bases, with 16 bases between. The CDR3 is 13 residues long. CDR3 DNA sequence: TGTGCCAGTAGCCCCCCCGCAGGGTGGGAGCAGTTCTTC. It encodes CASSPPAGWEQFF.

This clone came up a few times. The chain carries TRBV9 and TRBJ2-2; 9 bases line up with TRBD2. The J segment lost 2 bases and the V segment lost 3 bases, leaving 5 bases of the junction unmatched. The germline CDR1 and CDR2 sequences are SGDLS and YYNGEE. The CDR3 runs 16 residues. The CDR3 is CASSASSGANTGELFF. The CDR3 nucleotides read TGTGCCAGCAGCGCATCTAGCGGGGCAAACACCGGGGAGCTGTTTTTT.

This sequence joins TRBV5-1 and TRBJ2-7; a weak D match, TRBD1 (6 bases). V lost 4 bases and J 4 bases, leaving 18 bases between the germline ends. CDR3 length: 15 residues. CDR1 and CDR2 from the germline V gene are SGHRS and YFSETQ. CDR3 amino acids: CASSGTGHPGYEQYF. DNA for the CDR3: TGCGCCAGCAGCGGAACGGGACACCCGGGGTACGAGCAGTACTTC.

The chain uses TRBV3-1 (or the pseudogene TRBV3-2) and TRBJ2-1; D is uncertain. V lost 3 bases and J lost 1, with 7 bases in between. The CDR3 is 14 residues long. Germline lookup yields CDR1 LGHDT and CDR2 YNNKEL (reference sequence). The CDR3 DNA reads TGTGCCAGCAGCCATCTTTGGTCCTACAATGAGCAGTTCTTC. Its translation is CASSHLWSYNEQFF.

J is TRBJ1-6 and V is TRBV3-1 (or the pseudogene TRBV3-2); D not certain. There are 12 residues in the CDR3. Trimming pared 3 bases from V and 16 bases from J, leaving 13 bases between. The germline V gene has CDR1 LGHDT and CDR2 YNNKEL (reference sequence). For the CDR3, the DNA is TGTGCCAGCAGCCACCTCAGTTCGCTTCTCCACTTT. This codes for CASSHLSSLLHF.

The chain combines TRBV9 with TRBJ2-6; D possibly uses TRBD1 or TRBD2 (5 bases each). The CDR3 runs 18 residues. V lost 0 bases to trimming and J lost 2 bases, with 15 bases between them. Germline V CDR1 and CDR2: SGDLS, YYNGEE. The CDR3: CASSVEGSGAPGANVLTF. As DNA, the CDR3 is TGTGCCAGCAGCGTAGAAGGCTCCGGGGCACCTGGGGCCAACGTCCTGACTTTC.

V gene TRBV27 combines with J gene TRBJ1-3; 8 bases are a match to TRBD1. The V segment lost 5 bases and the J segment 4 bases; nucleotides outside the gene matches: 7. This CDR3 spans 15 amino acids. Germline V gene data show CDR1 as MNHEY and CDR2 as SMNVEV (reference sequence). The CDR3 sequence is CASSLDRVGGNTIYF. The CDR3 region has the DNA TGTGCCAGCAGTCTGGACAGGGTGGGCGGAAACACCATATATTTT.

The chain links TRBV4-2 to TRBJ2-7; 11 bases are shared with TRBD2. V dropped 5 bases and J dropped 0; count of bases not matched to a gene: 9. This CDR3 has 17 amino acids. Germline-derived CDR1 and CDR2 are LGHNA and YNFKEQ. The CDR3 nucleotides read TGTGCCAGCAGCACTACTAGCGGGGGCCGTAGCTCCTACGAGCAGTACTTC. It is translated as CASSTTSGGRSSYEQYF.

CDR3 in DNA: TGCAGCGTCCGATACACCACTGAAGCTTTCTTT. It specifies CSVRYTTEAFF. The V call is TRBV29-1, the J call TRBJ1-1; D gene unclear. Looked up from germline, CDR1 is SQVTM and CDR2 is ANQGSEA. The CDR3 runs 11 residues. The V gene lost 6 bases and the J gene lost 4 bases, with 9 bases spanning the gap.

The CDR3 DNA is TGTGCCTGGGGCGGGACTAGCGGGTACGAGCAGTACTTC. It is translated as CAWGGTSGYEQYF. The gene calls are TRBV30 and TRBJ2-7, with TRBD2 matching 12 bases. The germline CDR1 and CDR2 sequences are GTSNPN and SVGIG (reference sequence). This CDR3 spans 13 amino acids. V shed 5 bases and J 4 bases; nucleotides not matched to a gene: 3.

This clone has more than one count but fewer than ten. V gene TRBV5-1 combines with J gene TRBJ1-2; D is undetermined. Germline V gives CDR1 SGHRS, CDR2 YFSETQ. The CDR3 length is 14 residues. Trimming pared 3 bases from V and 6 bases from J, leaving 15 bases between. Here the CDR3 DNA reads TGCGCCAGCAGCTGGCCCCGGGATGGGGATGGCTACACCTTC. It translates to CASSWPRDGDGYTF.

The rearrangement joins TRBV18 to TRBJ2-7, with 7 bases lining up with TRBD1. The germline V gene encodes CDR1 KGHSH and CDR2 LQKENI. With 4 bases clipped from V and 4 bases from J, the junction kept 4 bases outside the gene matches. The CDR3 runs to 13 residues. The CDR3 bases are TGTGCCAGCTCACGTACAGGGGAGTACGAGCAGTACTTC. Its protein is CASSRTGEYEQYF. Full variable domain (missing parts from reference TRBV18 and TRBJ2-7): NAGVMQNPRHLVRRRGQEARLRCSPMKGHSHVYWYRQLPEEGLKFMVYLQKENIIDESGMPKERFSAEFPKEGPSILRIQQVVRGDSAAYFCASSRTGEYEQYFGPGTRLTVT.

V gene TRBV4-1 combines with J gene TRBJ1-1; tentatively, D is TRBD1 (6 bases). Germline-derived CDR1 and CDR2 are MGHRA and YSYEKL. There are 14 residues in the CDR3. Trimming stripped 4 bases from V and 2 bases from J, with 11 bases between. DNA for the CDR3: TGCGCCAGCAGCCGAGTACAGGGAAACACTGAAGCTTTCTTT. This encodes CASSRVQGNTEAFF.

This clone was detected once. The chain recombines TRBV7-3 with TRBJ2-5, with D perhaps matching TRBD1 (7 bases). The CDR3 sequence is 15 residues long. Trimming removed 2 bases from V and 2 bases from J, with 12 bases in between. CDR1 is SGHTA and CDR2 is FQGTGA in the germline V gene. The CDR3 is CASSLEGGQQETQYF. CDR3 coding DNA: TGTGCCAGCAGCTTAGAGGGGGGACAGCAAGAGACCCAGTACTTC.

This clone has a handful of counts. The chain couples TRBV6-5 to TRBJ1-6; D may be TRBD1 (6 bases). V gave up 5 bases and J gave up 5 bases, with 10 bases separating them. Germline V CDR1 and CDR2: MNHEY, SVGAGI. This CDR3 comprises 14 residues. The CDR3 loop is CASSQDRNNSPLHF. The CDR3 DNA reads TGTGCCAGCAGTCAGGACAGAAATAATTCACCCCTCCACTTT.

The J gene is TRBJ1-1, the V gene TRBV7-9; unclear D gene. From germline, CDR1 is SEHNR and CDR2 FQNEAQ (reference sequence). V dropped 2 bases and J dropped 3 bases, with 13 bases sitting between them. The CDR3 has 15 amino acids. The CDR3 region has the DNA TGTGCCAGCAGCTTACAGATAGCAGCTTACACTGAAGCTTTCTTT. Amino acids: CASSLQIAAYTEAFF.

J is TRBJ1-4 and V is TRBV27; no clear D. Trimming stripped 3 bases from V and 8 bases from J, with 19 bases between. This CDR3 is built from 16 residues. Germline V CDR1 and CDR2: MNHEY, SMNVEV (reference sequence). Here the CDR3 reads CASSFYYTGIGEKLFF. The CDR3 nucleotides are TGTGCCAGCAGTTTTTACTACACGGGGATCGGCGAAAAACTGTTTTTT.

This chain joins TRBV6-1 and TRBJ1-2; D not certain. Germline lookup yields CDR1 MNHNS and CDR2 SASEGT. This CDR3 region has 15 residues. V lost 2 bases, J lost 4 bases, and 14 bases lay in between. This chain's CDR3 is CASSESAGRGYGYTF. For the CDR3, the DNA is TGTGCCAGCAGTGAATCCGCCGGTCGCGGCTATGGCTACACCTTC.